The 4 T cell receptor beta chains given below trace back to one sample, sequenced in a study of cytomegalovirus exposure and HLA in healthy donors. Researchers ran the PCR with 60 Vbeta and 13 Jbeta primers. The data were produced by immunoSEQ multiplex PCR, yet TCRdb's version contains in-frame clones alone and is incomplete. The sample has 150,000 to 250,000 clones, 82% seen once. The sample taken for sequencing was PBMCs. Receptors were obtained from a boy aged 2-9 years in good health and CMV-seronegative.

The chain is built from TRBV6-5 and TRBJ1-5; D unclear. The CDR3 covers 11 residues. Trimming removed 4 bases from V and 4 bases from J, with 2 bases in between. The V gene's germline CDR1 is MNHEY and CDR2 SVGAGI. The DNA of the CDR3 is TGTGCCAGCAGTTCGAATCAGCCCCAGCATTTT. Encoded protein: CASSSNQPQHF.

The chain joins TRBV4-1 to TRBJ1-6; the D gene is possibly TRBD1 (5 bases). The CDR3 covers 17 residues. CDR1 MGHRA and CDR2 YSYEKL come from the germline V gene. Trimming pared 1 base from V and 6 bases from J, leaving 16 bases between. The CDR3 region has the DNA TGCGCCAGCAGCCAAGTGACAGCACGAATAATTAATTCACCCCTCCACTTT. This encodes CASSQVTARIINSPLHF.

The chain joins TRBV7-6 to TRBJ2-7, with 10 nucleotides matching TRBD1. The germline V gene has CDR1 SGHVS and CDR2 FNYEAQ. CDR3 size: 15 residues. The J segment lost 6 bases and the V segment lost 4 bases, leaving 9 bases of the junction unmatched. CDR3 amino acids: CASSSRDRGAAEQYF. CDR3 bases: TGTGCCAGCAGCTCCCGGGACAGGGGAGCCGCCGAGCAGTACTTC. Full variable domain (remainder filled in from reference TRBV7-6 and TRBJ2-7): GAGVSQSPRYKVTKRGQDVALRCDPISGHVSLYWYRQALGQGPEFLTYFNYEAQQDKSGLPNDRFSAERPEGSISTLTIQRTEQRDSAMYRCASSSRDRGAAEQYFGPGTRLTVT.

This rearrangement joins TRBV5-4 to TRBJ1-1, with 7 bases identical to TRBD1. Germline loops: CDR1 SGHNT, CDR2 YYREEE (reference sequence). This CDR3 region has 14 residues. V was clipped by 4 bases and J by 2 bases; unmatched bases: 5. This chain's CDR3 is CASSPTGSNTEAFF. The CDR3 DNA follows: TGTGCCAGCAGCCCGACAGGGAGCAACACTGAAGCTTTCTTT.